The rows below give T cell receptor beta chains drawn from one sample of a study of blood T cell repertoires in COVID-19. Sequenced by immunoSEQ multiplex PCR; TCRdb stores in-frame clones only, minus some. The table includes about 30,000 clones, approximately 87% detected once. Sample: peripheral blood. The receptors come from a human donor with active COVID-19. The donor label of this sample is uncertain. CDR3s include the opening cysteine and the closing phenylalanine or tryptophan. Each record gives: V gene, J gene, D gene, clone size, CDR3 protein, CDR3 DNA. A D gene is named only where the DNA matches it firmly. Clone size appears in some rows only: once, few, many, or a class for an expanded clone.

V: TRBV6-5
J: TRBJ2-7
D: TRBD1
size: .
CDR3: CASRGQGASSYEQYF
DNA: TGTGCCAGCAGAGGACAGGGGGCGAGCTCCTACGAGCAGTACTTC

V: TRBV5-8
J: TRBJ1-1
D: TRBD1
size: .
CDR3: CASRGQVNTEAFF
DNA: TGTGCCAGCAGGGGACAGGTGAACACTGAAGCTTTCTTT

V: TRBV20-1
J: TRBJ2-7
D: .
size: once
CDR3: CSASETASYEQYF
DNA: TGCAGTGCTAGTGAAACAGCCTCCTACGAGCAGTACTTC

V: TRBV19
J: TRBJ2-2
D: .
size: .
CDR3: CASSIGLFRGTGELFF
DNA: TGTGCCAGTAGTATCGGCCTCTTTCGGGGCACCGGGGAGCTGTTTTTT

V: TRBV5-6
J: TRBJ2-3
D: .
size: .
CDR3: CASSLVSGELPDTQYF
DNA: TGTGCCAGCAGCTTGGTTTCGGGAGAGCTCCCAGATACGCAGTATTTT

V: TRBV28
J: TRBJ1-1
D: TRBD1
size: .
CDR3: CASSYTGATEAFF
DNA: TGTGCCAGCAGTTATACAGGGGCCACTGAAGCTTTCTTT

V: TRBV19
J: TRBJ1-2
D: .
size: .
CDR3: CASTQASGNNYGYTF
DNA: TGTGCCAGTACTCAAGCTTCAGGGAACAACTATGGCTACACCTTC

V: TRBV11-3
J: TRBJ2-5
D: .
size: .
CDR3: CASSLGAGAQETQYF
DNA: TGTGCCAGCAGCTTAGGGGCAGGGGCCCAAGAGACCCAGTACTTC

V: TRBV7-3
J: TRBJ2-5
D: TRBD1
size: .
CDR3: CASSLNRGPEETQYF
DNA: TGTGCCAGCAGCTTAAACAGGGGGCCTGAGGAGACCCAGTACTTC

V: TRBV29-1
J: TRBJ2-1
D: .
size: .
CDR3: CSAKTDSSYNEQFF
DNA: TGCAGCGCCAAGACAGACAGCTCCTACAATGAGCAGTTCTTC

V: TRBV11-2
J: TRBJ2-7
D: .
size: few
CDR3: CASSSLGGLPYEQYF
DNA: TGTGCCAGCAGCTCCCTGGGGGGACTGCCCTACGAGCAGTACTTC

V: TRBV28
J: TRBJ2-7
D: .
size: few
CDR3: CASSQTGTLSSYEQYF
DNA: TGTGCCAGCAGTCAAACCGGGACACTAAGCTCCTACGAGCAGTACTTC

V: TRBV19
J: TRBJ1-2
D: TRBD1
size: .
CDR3: CASKEGAGHNYGYTF
DNA: TGTGCCAGTAAGGAGGGGGCAGGACATAACTATGGCTACACCTTC

V: TRBV24-1
J: TRBJ2-1
D: .
size: .
CDR3: CATSDSRTVYNEQFF
DNA: TGTGCCACCAGTGATTCAAGGACAGTGTACAATGAGCAGTTCTTC

V: TRBV7-2
J: TRBJ1-2
D: .
size: .
CDR3: CASSPRQVGGYTF
DNA: TGTGCCAGCAGCCCAAGACAGGTCGGAGGCTACACCTTC

V: TRBV5-1
J: TRBJ2-1
D: .
size: few
CDR3: CASSFGSASSYNEQFF
DNA: TGCGCCAGCAGCTTCGGTAGCGCGAGCTCCTACAATGAGCAGTTCTTC

V: TRBV7-3
J: TRBJ1-5
D: TRBD1
size: few
CDR3: CASSHEGQASRPQHF
DNA: TGTGCCAGCAGCCACGAGGGACAGGCGTCTCGGCCCCAGCATTTT

V: TRBV5-1
J: TRBJ1-1
D: .
size: .
CDR3: CASSPFPGANTEAFF
DNA: TGCGCCAGCAGCCCATTCCCAGGGGCGAACACTGAAGCTTTCTTT

V: TRBV5-6
J: TRBJ2-5
D: TRBD1
size: .
CDR3: CASSRWTGGRQETQYF
DNA: TGTGCCAGCAGCAGATGGACAGGGGGGCGCCAAGAGACCCAGTACTTC

V: TRBV2
J: TRBJ1-6
D: TRBD1
size: .
CDR3: CASSDGTGPFNSPLHF
DNA: TGTGCCAGCAGTGATGGGACAGGGCCTTTTAATTCACCCCTCCACTTT

V: TRBV11-2
J: TRBJ2-1
D: TRBD2
size: .
CDR3: CASSLESGAYNEQFF
DNA: TGTGCCAGCAGCTTAGAAAGCGGGGCCTACAATGAGCAGTTCTTC

V: TRBV7-7
J: TRBJ2-1
D: .
size: .
CDR3: CASSPPGRNEQFF
DNA: TGTGCTAGCAGCCCCCCAGGAAGAAATGAGCAGTTCTTC

V: TRBV11-2
J: TRBJ1-1
D: .
size: .
CDR3: CASSLTVYNTEAFF
DNA: TGTGCCAGCAGCTTAACTGTGTATAACACTGAAGCTTTCTTT

V: TRBV7-3
J: TRBJ2-2
D: .
size: once
CDR3: CASSLSPGAGELFF
DNA: TGTGCCAGCAGCTTAAGCCCAGGGGCCGGGGAGCTGTTTTTT

V: TRBV2
J: TRBJ2-7
D: .
size: .
CDR3: CASSEGVTASYEQYF
DNA: TGTGCCAGCAGTGAAGGGGTAACAGCCTCCTACGAGCAGTACTTC

V: TRBV28
J: TRBJ2-3
D: TRBD2
size: .
CDR3: CASSSSGSADTQYF
DNA: TGTGCCAGCAGCTCCAGCGGGAGTGCAGATACGCAGTATTTT

V: TRBV6-6
J: TRBJ1-1
D: TRBD1
size: .
CDR3: CASSPTGYQTEAFF
DNA: TGTGCCAGCAGCCCGACAGGGTATCAAACTGAAGCTTTCTTT

V: TRBV7-2
J: TRBJ2-2
D: TRBD1
size: .
CDR3: CASSLTGAGTGELFF
DNA: TGTGCCAGCAGCTTGACAGGGGCCGGGACCGGGGAGCTGTTTTTT

V: TRBV6-5
J: TRBJ1-3
D: .
size: .
CDR3: CASSVGGSGNTIYF
DNA: TGTGCCAGCTCCGTGGGGGGCTCTGGAAACACCATATATTTT

V: TRBV5-4
J: TRBJ2-7
D: TRBD2
size: .
CDR3: CASRSSGSGVMEQYF
DNA: TGTGCCAGCCGTAGTAGCGGGAGTGGGGTTATGGAGCAGTACTTC

V: TRBV15
J: TRBJ2-1
D: TRBD2
size: .
CDR3: CATSRGGGGSYNEQFF
DNA: TGTGCCACCAGCAGAGGCGGGGGGGGAAGCTACAATGAGCAGTTCTTC

V: TRBV7-2
J: TRBJ1-5
D: TRBD1
size: few
CDR3: CASSLGTGEDQPQHF
DNA: TGTGCCAGCAGCTTAGGGACAGGGGAGGATCAGCCCCAGCATTTT

V: TRBV6-2/TRBV6-3
J: TRBJ2-5
D: .
size: .
CDR3: CASSQVTQETQYF
DNA: TGTGCCAGCAGCCAAGTCACACAAGAGACCCAGTACTTC

V: TRBV2
J: TRBJ1-5
D: .
size: .
CDR3: CASGDKENQPQHF
DNA: TGTGCCAGCGGGGACAAAGAAAATCAGCCCCAGCATTTT

V: TRBV13
J: TRBJ2-5
D: TRBD1
size: .
CDR3: CASSTRTGPDQETQYF
DNA: TGTGCCAGCAGCACCCGGACAGGTCCGGACCAAGAGACCCAGTACTTC

V: TRBV7-6
J: TRBJ2-7
D: .
size: once
CDR3: CASSLGPNLMSYEQYF
DNA: TGTGCCAGCAGCTTAGGGCCCAATTTAATGTCCTACGAGCAGTACTTC

V: TRBV7-2
J: TRBJ2-5
D: .
size: .
CDR3: CASSSGLRWETQYF
DNA: TGTGCCAGCAGCTCAGGGCTCCGATGGGAGACCCAGTACTTC

V: TRBV5-1
J: TRBJ2-3
D: TRBD2
size: few
CDR3: CASSDGLAGGRADTQYF
DNA: TGCGCCAGCAGCGACGGACTAGCGGGGGGGCGAGCAGATACGCAGTATTTT

V: TRBV7-9
J: TRBJ2-3
D: TRBD2
size: .
CDR3: CATPPTSGGADTQYF
DNA: TGTGCCACTCCCCCGACTAGCGGGGGGGCTGATACGCAGTATTTT

V: TRBV6-4
J: TRBJ2-1
D: TRBD2
size: .
CDR3: CASSGVAGDYNEQFF
DNA: TGTGCCAGCAGCGGAGTAGCGGGGGACTACAATGAGCAGTTCTTC

V: TRBV14
J: TRBJ2-3
D: .
size: once
CDR3: CASSQLRADTQYF
DNA: TGTGCCAGCAGCCAGCTCAGGGCAGATACGCAGTATTTT

V: TRBV3-1/TRBV3-2
J: TRBJ2-7
D: TRBD2
size: .
CDR3: CASSQVLAGGDEQYF
DNA: TGTGCCAGCAGCCAAGTGCTAGCGGGGGGGGACGAGCAGTACTTC

V: TRBV5-1
J: TRBJ1-5
D: .
size: .
CDR3: CASSLSGNQPQHF
DNA: TGCGCCAGCAGCTTGTCGGGCAATCAGCCCCAGCATTTT

V: TRBV6-5
J: TRBJ2-1
D: TRBD2
size: .
CDR3: CASRPPSGSLFF
DNA: TGTGCCAGCAGACCACCTAGCGGGAGTCTGTTCTTC

V: TRBV10-3
J: TRBJ2-1
D: TRBD2
size: .
CDR3: CAIGGGSEVRPYNEQFF
DNA: TGTGCCATCGGGGGGGGATCGGAGGTACGCCCCTACAATGAGCAGTTCTTC